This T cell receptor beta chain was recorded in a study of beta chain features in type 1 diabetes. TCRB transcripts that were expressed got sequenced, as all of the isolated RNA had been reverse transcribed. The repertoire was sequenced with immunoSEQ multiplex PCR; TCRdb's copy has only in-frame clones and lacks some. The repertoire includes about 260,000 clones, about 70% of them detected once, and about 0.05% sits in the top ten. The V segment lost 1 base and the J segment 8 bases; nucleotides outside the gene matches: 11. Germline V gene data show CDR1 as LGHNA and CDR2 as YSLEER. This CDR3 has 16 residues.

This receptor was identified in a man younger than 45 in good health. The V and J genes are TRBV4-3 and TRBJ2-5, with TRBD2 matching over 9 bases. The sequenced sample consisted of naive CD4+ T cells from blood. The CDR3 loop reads CASSQGTTSGLSTQYF. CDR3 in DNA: TGCGCCAGCAGCCAAGGGACGACTAGCGGACTTAGTACCCAGTACTTC.